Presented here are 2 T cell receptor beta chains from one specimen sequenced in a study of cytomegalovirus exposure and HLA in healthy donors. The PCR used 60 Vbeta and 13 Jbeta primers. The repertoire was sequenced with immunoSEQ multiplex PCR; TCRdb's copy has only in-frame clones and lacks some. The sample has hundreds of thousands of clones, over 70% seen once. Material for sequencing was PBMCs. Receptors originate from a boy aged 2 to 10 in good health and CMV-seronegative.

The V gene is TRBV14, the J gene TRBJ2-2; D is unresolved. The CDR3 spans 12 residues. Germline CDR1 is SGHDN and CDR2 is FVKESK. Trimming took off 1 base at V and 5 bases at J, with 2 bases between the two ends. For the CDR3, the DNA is TGTGCCAGCAGCCAAGTAACCGGGGAGCTGTTTTTT. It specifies CASSQVTGELFF.

The CDR3 nucleotides read TGTGCCAGCAGCTTCTGGACAGGGCTTCGAACTGAAGCTTTCTTT. This encodes CASSFWTGLRTEAFF. The chain uses TRBV27 and TRBJ1-1; 8 nucleotides match TRBD1. Germline lookup yields CDR1 MNHEY and CDR2 SMNVEV (reference sequence). The CDR3 covers 15 residues. Trimming took 6 bases from V and 5 from J; bases not matched to a gene: 11.